This T cell receptor beta chain was profiled in a study of T cell responses to AZD1222 COVID-19 vaccine. The germline V gene encodes CDR1 KGHDR and CDR2 SFDVKD. This CDR3 is 13 amino acids long. V lost 4 bases to trimming and J lost 7 bases; unmatched junction nucleotides: 3. Libraries were prepared by immunoSEQ multiplex PCR; TCRdb keeps only in-frame clonotypes and omits some of them. The sample holds around 67,000 clones; approximately 80% are singletons and the top ten take 21%. The clonotype comes from an adult in good health. J is TRBJ2-7 and V is TRBV24-1, with 10 bases aligning to TRBD1. Specimen: peripheral blood, collected on day 0 of AZD1222 vaccination. This CDR3 is CATSEGTGDEQYF. The CDR3, as DNA: TGTGCCACCAGTGAGGGGACAGGGGATGAGCAGTACTTC.